This T cell receptor (beta chain) comes out of a study of post-analysis software for immune sequencing data. Study-wide results and limits: Among 5 or 6 TRBV segments more frequent in patients than controls were TRBV5-6, TRBV5-1 and TRBV20-1. Significantly lower normalized Chao1 diversity was seen in multiple sclerosis patients than in controls.

Regarding this clonotype: Its cognate antigen is unknown.

V lost 0 bases and J lost 3, with 12 bases in between. Per germline, CDR1 DFQATT and CDR2 SNEGSKA (reference sequence). This CDR3 region has 15 residues. Carried by the TCR beta cDNA libraries were unique molecular identifiers. Each CDR3 protein is one row after TCRdb ran MiXCR on the PCR reads. The profile covers roughly 650,000 distinct CDR3 sequences, with around 64% appearing a single time and about 11% taken by the ten largest. The chain carries TRBV20-1 and TRBJ1-5; a possible D gene is TRBD1 (6 bases). The source is a girl aged 2 to 9 with multiple sclerosis. The sample comprised blood. The CDR3 protein is CSARDPQGLNQPQHF. Here the CDR3 DNA reads TGCAGTGCTAGAGACCCACAGGGACTCAATCAGCCCCAGCATTTT.